This TCR beta chain originates from a study of blood T cell repertoires in COVID-19 (dated by TCRdb to 2018 to 2020). Regarding the research as a whole: Samples covering the acute and convalescent phases of COVID-19 were provided by collaborators in the United States, Italy and Spain. The repertoires were released in a freely available public database intended as a resource for research on the immune response to SARS-CoV-2. Subjects who had been exposed to COVID-19, were actively infected with it, or had recovered from it provided the deeply sampled blood TCRbeta repertoires that made up the dataset. The samples were drawn from two sources: the first 160 participants of the ongoing ImmuneRACE study, and 1,200 or so subjects contributed by 6 global collaborators. Where available, HLA class I and class II types were obtained from metadata supplied by the sample provider rather than from assay-based typing. A de-identified subject ID, COVID-19 status, age in years and sex were almost always included in the sample metadata. The material from the prospective study consisted of cDNA or gDNA derived from T cells, B-cell-depleted T cells, or PBMCs.

Collaborating institutions collected whole blood in K2EDTA tubes following their own protocols. For TCRbeta analysis, collaborators shipped samples in one of three forms: frozen whole blood, isolated PBMCs, or DNA extracted from either of those sample types. From the cysteine up to the phenylalanine, the CDR3 has a length of 15 residues. The entry retains the CDR3 DNA only, 45 bases that are in frame from base 1. The junction carries 11 bases between V and J, which are trimmed by 0 bases and 3 bases respectively. CDR1 SGDLS and CDR2 YYNGEE are derived from the germline V gene. On the study overall, not on this receptor specifically: The quantity of clinical and demographic metadata differed by source and by participant and was supplied without curation.

TCRbeta CDR3 regions were amplified from genomic DNA by means of the immunoSEQ Assay, a bias-controlled multiplex PCR. The source study handled its data this way. The number of nucleated cells in each sample was estimated from the amplification of reference gene primers within the assay. To quantify the absolute abundance of each unique TCRbeta CDR3 rearrangement, sequence reads were collapsed and filtered. For each sample, productive Simpson clonality was calculated as the square root of Simpson's diversity index over productive rearrangements. As stored in TCRdb, this immuneACCESS dataset retains in-frame rearrangements with V and J assigned. A fraction of the clones does not appear; measured against another copy, unresolved V genes explain less than half of the discrepancy, and the remainder lacks a known reason. That table gives V, J and clone size, and the DNA gave D and trimming. The sample contains 70,000 to 100,000 clones, roughly 89% of them found a single time. Around 4.5% of the sample belongs to the ten largest clones.

For this clone: This receptor's antigen is unknown. No quality values exist for individual bases; no much larger clone is one base distant.

Sequencing input: peripheral blood. The chain couples TRBV9 to TRBJ2-3, and possibly TRBD1, on 6 matching bases. The source of this sequence is a woman at least 80 years old with active or convalescent COVID-19. At the DNA level, the sequence is TGTGCCAGCAGCGTAGTAGGGCAGGGGACAGATACGCAGTATTTT. It translates to CASSVVGQGTDTQYF.